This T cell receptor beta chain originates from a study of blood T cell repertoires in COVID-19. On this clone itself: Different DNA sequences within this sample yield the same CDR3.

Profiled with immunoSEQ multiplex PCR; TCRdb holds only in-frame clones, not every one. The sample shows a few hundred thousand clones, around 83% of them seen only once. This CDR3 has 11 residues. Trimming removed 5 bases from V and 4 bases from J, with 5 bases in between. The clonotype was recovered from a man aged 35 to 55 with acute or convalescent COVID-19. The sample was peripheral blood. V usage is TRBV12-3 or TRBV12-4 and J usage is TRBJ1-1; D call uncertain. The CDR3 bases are TGTGCCAGCAGTCGGGGCACTGAAGCTTTCTTT. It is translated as CASSRGTEAFF.